The clone carrying this T cell receptor beta chain was observed a few times. As yet, its antigen is unknown. As TCR cDNA was made by 5'RACE template switching, a universal primer site and UMIs were added. TCRdb reprocessed the 5' RACE reads via MiXCR and lists one record per CDR3 protein. The sample shows 510,000 or so distinct CDR3 sequences, roughly 21% of them seen only once. The record originates from a study of T cells after yellow fever vaccination. The CDR3 totals 14 residues. The V gene's germline CDR1 is SGHRS and CDR2 YFSETQ. The germline V and J ends were trimmed by 4 bases and 5 bases, with 10 bases remaining between them. General study results and limits: Shared CD4/CD8 clonotypes were a small share, likely from convergent recombination.

The V call is TRBV5-1, the J call TRBJ1-6; no clear D gene. Sequencing was performed on PBMCs, taken 15 days after the yellow fever booster vaccination. The sequence derives from a young man who received the YFV17D yellow fever vaccine. CDR3 sequence: CASSHGRNNSPLHF. The CDR3 DNA follows: TGCGCCAGCAGCCACGGACGTAATAATTCACCCCTCCACTTT.